The clone carrying this TCR beta chain is a singleton in its sample. V was pared by 2 bases and J by 0 bases, with 6 bases between. The CDR3 loop spans 13 amino acids. CDR1 and CDR2 (germline): DFQATT, SNEGSKA (reference sequence). These data originate in a study of CD8 T cells in Susac syndrome. Reverse transcription used about 0.5 to 1 ug RNA and random hexamers. Amplification of the TCR beta CDR3 was carried out by immunoSEQ multiplex PCR, which spanned a total of 54 Vbeta and 13 Jbeta segments. Via MiXCR, TCRdb re-called the immunoSEQ multiplex PCR reads, giving one row per CDR3 protein. Of about 140,000 distinct CDR3 sequences listed, approximately 95% were seen once; the top ten hold 0.13% to 0.15%. In Susac syndrome patients, recently defined diagnostic criteria for definite or probable disease were met. TEMRA cells were FACS-enriched, unlike CD8+ and CD4+ T cells, which were negatively isolated.

The sequenced sample consisted of CD4+ T cells from PBMCs. The J gene is TRBJ2-3, the V gene TRBV20-1, with unresolved D. The sequence was collected from a human donor with Susac syndrome. The DNA for the CDR3 is TGCAGTGCTAGACAGGTCAGCACAGATACGCAGTATTTT. It encodes CSARQVSTDTQYF.